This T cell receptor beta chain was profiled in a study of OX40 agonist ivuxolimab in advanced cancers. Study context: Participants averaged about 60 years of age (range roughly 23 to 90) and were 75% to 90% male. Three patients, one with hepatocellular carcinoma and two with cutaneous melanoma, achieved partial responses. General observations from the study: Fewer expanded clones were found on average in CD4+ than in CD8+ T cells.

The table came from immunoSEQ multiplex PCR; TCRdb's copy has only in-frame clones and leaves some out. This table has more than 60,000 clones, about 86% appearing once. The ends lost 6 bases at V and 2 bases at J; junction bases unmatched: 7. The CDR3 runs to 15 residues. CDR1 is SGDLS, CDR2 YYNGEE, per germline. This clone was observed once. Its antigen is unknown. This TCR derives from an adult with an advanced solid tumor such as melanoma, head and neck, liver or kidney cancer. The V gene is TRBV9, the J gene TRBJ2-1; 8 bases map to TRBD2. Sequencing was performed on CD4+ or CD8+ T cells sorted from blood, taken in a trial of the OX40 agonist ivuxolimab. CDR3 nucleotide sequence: TGTGCCAGCAATCGGCGGGGGGTCCCCTACAATGAGCAGTTCTTC. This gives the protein CASNRRGVPYNEQFF.